Each of the 5 T cell receptor beta chains below was sequenced from the same sample in a study of metastatic and nonmetastatic thyroid tumors. TCRdb re-called clones via MiXCR from the PCR reads. The sample lists about 39,000 clones, 18% seen once, with about an eighth in the top ten. Among the patients, none had received any treatment before thyroid surgery. Sample: tumor tissue. All receptors derive from a female donor with papillary thyroid cancer or a benign thyroid nodule (not recorded which). Some clones in this sample may be carry-over from other donors' samples.

This clone was found a few times. One base away lies a much larger clone, so this may be a sequencing read error. V is TRBV5-4 and J is TRBJ2-3; no clear D gene. This CDR3 is 14 amino acids long. Per germline, CDR1 SGHNT and CDR2 YYREEE (reference sequence). This chain's CDR3 is CASSLMGVTYTQYF. The CDR3 nucleotides read TGTGCCAGCAGCTTGATGGGTGTCACATATACGCAGTATTTT.

This clone showed up many times. The chain uses TRBV19 and TRBJ2-1; tentatively, D is TRBD1 (6 bases). V was cut by 5 bases and J by 8 bases, with 19 bases left in between. Germline loops: CDR1 LNHDA, CDR2 SQIVND (reference sequence). CDR3 length: 15 amino acids. The DNA for the CDR3 is TGTGCCAGTAGTCACGGGACATACATCGGGGATGAGCAGTTCTTC. It specifies CASSHGTYIGDEQFF.

The J gene is TRBJ1-4, the V gene TRBV4-1; D might be TRBD1 (5 bases). Germline V gene data show CDR1 as MGHRA and CDR2 as YSYEKL. The V and J ends lost 6 bases and 5 bases respectively, with 19 bases between them. This CDR3 spans 16 amino acids. The CDR3 DNA follows: TGCGCCAGCAGACATACGTCGGGGGGACCAAATGAAAAACTGTTTTTT. The encoded protein is CASRHTSGGPNEKLFF.

The sample holds many counts of this clone. The rearrangement uses TRBV7-3 and TRBJ2-5; 9 bases are a match to TRBD2. The trim removed 5 bases at V and 7 bases at J, leaving 5 bases unmatched. CDR1 is SGHTA, CDR2 FQGTGA, per germline. CDR3 length: 13 residues. CDR3 sequence: CASSTQAGGTQYF. The CDR3 DNA sequence: TGTGCCAGCAGCACCCAAGCGGGAGGGACCCAGTACTTC.

At least ten counts were recorded for this clone. V gene TRBV6-2 or TRBV6-3 combines with J gene TRBJ2-1; D unclear. V was cut by 7 bases and J by 6 bases, with 7 bases left in between. This CDR3 comprises 11 residues. CDR1 is MNHEY, CDR2 SVGEGT, per germline. CDR3 bases: TGTGCCAGCACCACGGTCAATGAGCAGTTCTTC. Translating gives CASTTVNEQFF.